Below are 2 T cell receptor beta chains sequenced from a single sample in a study of control samples from healthy donors and cancer patients. The data were produced by immunoSEQ multiplex PCR, yet TCRdb's version contains in-frame clones alone and is incomplete. The repertoire holds tens of thousands of clones, about 85% seen once, with approximately 15% in the top ten. What was sequenced was blood. Every receptor here comes from a woman in her sixties or seventies in good health.

V is TRBV10-3 and J is TRBJ1-1; 7 bases agree with TRBD1. The germline V gene has CDR1 ENHRY and CDR2 SYGVKD. This CDR3 is 14 amino acids long. J gave up 3 bases and V 6 bases, and 7 bases lay outside the gene matches. Here the CDR3 DNA reads TGTGCCATCAGCCTTACAGGGGCTGACACTGAAGCTTTCTTT. Its translation is CAISLTGADTEAFF.

The chain combines TRBV2 with TRBJ1-2; weak D call: TRBD1 (5 bases). The V gene lost 7 bases and the J gene lost 6 bases, with 24 bases spanning the gap. This CDR3 has 16 amino acids. Germline CDR1 reads SNHLY; CDR2 reads FYNNEI. The CDR3 region is CASTETPDTRTDGYTF. CDR3 bases: TGTGCCAGCACCGAAACCCCGGACACCCGAACGGATGGCTACACCTTC. Complete variable domain (other parts from reference TRBV2 and TRBJ1-2): EPEVTQTPSHQVTQMGQEVILRCVPISNHLYFYWYRQILGQKVEFLVSFYNNEISEKSEIFDDQFSVERPDGSNFTLKIRSTKLEDSAMYFCASTETPDTRTDGYTFGSGTRLTVV.